The 26 T cell receptor beta chains below all came from one sample that was sequenced in a study of cytomegalovirus exposure and HLA in healthy donors. PCR used 60 Vbeta primers and 13 Jbeta primers. Using immunoSEQ multiplex PCR, the repertoire was profiled, and TCRdb retains in-frame clones only, with some absent. The sample has some 120,000 clones, 75% to 80% seen once. Sample: PBMCs. The source of these receptors is a woman in her forties in good health and CMV-seropositive.

The rearrangement uses TRBV5-6 and TRBJ2-7; 7 bases line up with TRBD1. V lost 3 bases and J lost 4; bases outside the gene matches: 7. The germline gives CDR1 SGHDT, CDR2 YYEEEE. The length of the CDR3 is 14 residues. The CDR3 nucleotides read TGTGCCAGCAGCTATCCGGGACAGCCTTACGAGCAGTACTTC. Encoded protein: CASSYPGQPYEQYF.

The chain recombines TRBV6-4 with TRBJ2-3; unclear D gene. Germline lookup yields CDR1 MRHNA and CDR2 SNTAGT. Between the trimmed V and J ends, which lost 2 bases and 0 bases, there was a span of 6 bases. There are 14 residues in the CDR3. The CDR3 spells CASSDQASTDTQYF. CDR3 in DNA: TGTGCCAGCAGTGACCAAGCTAGCACAGATACGCAGTATTTT.

The V and J genes are TRBV7-2 and TRBJ2-2; 7 nucleotides agree with TRBD1. The CDR3 totals 17 residues. Germline assignment: CDR1 SGHTA and CDR2 FQGNSA. Trimming removed 1 base from V and 2 bases from J; junction bases left unmatched: 7. CDR3 bases: TGTGCCAGCAGCTTAGAGTATGGGACAGTTAACACCGGGGAGCTGTTTTTT. Translation gives CASSLEYGTVNTGELFF.

The rearrangement links TRBV6-5 to TRBJ1-3; 8 positions agree with TRBD1. The CDR3 consists of 14 residues. The V gene end was trimmed by 3 bases and the J gene end by 7 bases; junction bases not matched to a gene: 5. Per the germline V gene, CDR1 is MNHEY and CDR2 is SVGAGI. In nucleotides, the CDR3 is TGTGCCAGCAGTTATGACAGGGGCGCGAACACCATATATTTT. This encodes CASSYDRGANTIYF.

V gene TRBV6-5 combines with J gene TRBJ1-1, with 7 bases aligning to TRBD1. V dropped 5 bases and J dropped 10; count of bases not matched to a gene: 7. In germline, CDR1 is MNHEY, CDR2 SVGAGI. The CDR3 loop spans 12 amino acids. As DNA, the CDR3 is TGTGCCAGCAGTCTTAAGACAGGGAGAGCTTTCTTT. Its protein product is CASSLKTGRAFF.

This clone appeared a few times. V gene TRBV6-1 combines with J gene TRBJ1-4; 8 nucleotides align to TRBD1. Germline V gene data show CDR1 as MNHNS and CDR2 as SASEGT. Trimming at V came to 8 bases and at J to 7 bases, leaving 12 bases not matched to a gene. The CDR3 length is 15 residues. CDR3 protein: CASLKDTGGFEKLFF. In nucleotides, the CDR3 is TGTGCCAGCCTAAAGGATACAGGGGGTTTTGAAAAACTGTTTTTT.

V is TRBV5-6 and J is TRBJ1-2; possibly TRBD1 for D (6 bases). V lost 4 bases and J 8 bases, leaving 18 bases between the germline ends. From germline, CDR1 is SGHDT and CDR2 YYEEEE. The CDR3 is 14 residues long. The CDR3 spells CASSRPDSASGYTF. In DNA, the CDR3 is TGTGCCAGCAGCCGGCCGGACAGTGCGAGCGGCTACACCTTC.

The CDR3 here is CAWSLGTSGVNEQFF. The CDR3, as DNA: TGTGCCTGGAGTCTAGGGACTAGCGGGGTTAATGAGCAGTTCTTC. The V and J genes are TRBV30 and TRBJ2-1; 13 bases match TRBD2. The CDR3 has 15 amino acids. Trimming at V came to 2 bases and at J to 7 bases, leaving 5 bases not matched to a gene. In germline, CDR1 is GTSNPN, CDR2 SVGIG (reference sequence). Based on the CDR3 plus reference TRBV30 and TRBJ2-1, the full variable domain is SQTIHQWPATLVQPVGSPLSLECTVEGTSNPNLYWYRQAAGRGLQLLFYSVGIGQISSEVPQNLSASRPQDRQFILSSKKLLLSDSGFYLCAWSLGTSGVNEQFFGPGTRLTVL.

CDR3 nucleotides: TGTGCCAGCAGTCCCCCGGCAGGACATTCCTACGAGCAGTACTTC. Translation gives CASSPPAGHSYEQYF. This chain links TRBV7-6 with TRBJ2-7; the D gene is possibly TRBD1 (5 bases). Trimming took 6 bases from V and 1 from J, leaving 16 bases between them. Germline V gene sequence: CDR1 SGHVS, CDR2 FNYEAQ. This CDR3 region has 15 residues.

This chain connects TRBV25-1 to TRBJ1-2; unclear D gene. CDR3 length: 13 residues. The V gene lost 6 bases and the J gene lost 4 bases, with 12 bases spanning the gap. Per the germline V gene, CDR1 is MGHDK and CDR2 is SYGVNS. This CDR3 is CASSPRELYGYTF. DNA of the CDR3: TGTGCCAGCAGCCCTCGGGAGCTCTATGGCTACACCTTC.

This clone was picked up one time. The chain employs TRBV7-8 and TRBJ1-1; D is perhaps TRBD1 (6 bases). The CDR3 runs to 16 residues. Germline V gene sequence: CDR1 SGHVS, CDR2 FQNEAQ. V dropped 6 bases and J dropped 1 base, with 18 bases sitting between them. Here the CDR3 DNA reads TGTGCCAGCAGTAGTACAGGGTACATGGGGAACACTGAAGCTTTCTTT. This encodes CASSSTGYMGNTEAFF. Filled out from reference TRBV7-8 and TRBJ1-1, the complete variable domain reads GAGVSQSPRYKVAKRGQDVALRCDPISGHVSLFWYQQALGQGPEFLTYFQNEAQLDKSGLPSDRFFAERPEGSVSTLKIQRTQQEDSAVYLCASSSTGYMGNTEAFFGQGTRLTVV.

The rearrangement links TRBV6-1 to TRBJ1-1; 7 bases align to TRBD1. The CDR3 sequence is 15 residues long. From germline, CDR1 is MNHNS and CDR2 SASEGT. Unmatched junction bases numbered 6, after V lost 4 bases and J lost 1 base. CDR3 DNA sequence: TGTGCCAGCAGTGGGTACAGGGGAGGGAACACTGAAGCTTTCTTT. This codes for CASSGYRGGNTEAFF.

This clone has more than one count but fewer than ten. This chain uses TRBV7-9 with TRBJ2-3; 7 bases map to TRBD1. The CDR3 is 15 residues long. V shed 5 bases and J 1 base; nucleotides not matched to a gene: 6. The germline gives CDR1 SEHNR, CDR2 FQNEAQ (reference sequence). CDR3 loop: CASSPDRVRTDTQYF. CDR3 DNA sequence: TGTGCCAGCAGCCCTGACAGGGTACGCACAGATACGCAGTATTTT.

The chain recombines TRBV9 with TRBJ2-2; D is perhaps TRBD1 (6 bases). Germline assignment: CDR1 SGDLS and CDR2 YYNGEE. V shed 0 bases and J shed 9 bases, with 15 bases lying between them. This CDR3 region has 15 residues. The CDR3 nucleotides read TGTGCCAGCAGCGTAGGTGAGACAGGCCTTCGGGAGCTGTTTTTT. Translating it yields CASSVGETGLRELFF.

This chain connects TRBV5-1 to TRBJ1-1; possible D gene TRBD1, 5 bases. In germline, CDR1 is SGHRS, CDR2 YFSETQ. The CDR3 covers 13 residues. Trimming pared 2 bases from V and 5 bases from J, leaving 10 bases between. In DNA, the CDR3 is TGCGCCAGCAGCTTTGTAGGGGATACTGAAGCTTTCTTT. Its protein product is CASSFVGDTEAFF.

This chain joins TRBV6-6 and TRBJ2-7, with D possibly being TRBD1 (5 bases). V was shortened by 6 bases and J by 6 bases, with 15 bases between the two germline ends. Germline-derived CDR1 and CDR2 are MNHNY and SVGAGI (reference sequence). The CDR3 consists of 13 residues. The CDR3 nucleotides are TGTGCCAGCAGCTGGACACGGACGGGCGAGCAGTACTTC. Protein: CASSWTRTGEQYF.

The chain couples TRBV7-2 to TRBJ1-3; 7 bases line up with TRBD1. Trimming removed 5 bases from V and 8 bases from J; junction bases left unmatched: 12. Per germline, CDR1 SGHTA and CDR2 FQGNSA. The CDR3 covers 15 residues. This chain's CDR3 is CASSTRSGGEDTIYF. Here the CDR3 DNA reads TGTGCCAGCAGCACCAGATCAGGGGGAGAGGACACCATATATTTT. Full variable domain (remainder filled in from reference TRBV7-2 and TRBJ1-3): GAGVSQSPSNKVTEKGKDVELRCDPISGHTALYWYRQSLGQGLEFLIYFQGNSAPDKSGLPSDRFSAERTGGSVSTLTIQRTQQEDSAVYLCASSTRSGGEDTIYFGEGSWLTVV.

In its sample, this clone was seen a few times. V gene TRBV9 combines with J gene TRBJ2-3, with 11 bases aligning to TRBD2. The CDR3 has 17 residues. CDR1 is SGDLS, CDR2 YYNGEE, per germline. V lost 4 bases, J lost 0 bases, and 7 bases stayed unmatched. The CDR3 DNA reads TGTGCCAGCAGCCCACAGACTAGCGGGGTTAGCACAGATACGCAGTATTTT. The encoded protein is CASSPQTSGVSTDTQYF.

The J gene is TRBJ2-3, the V gene TRBV7-9; D might be TRBD1 (6 bases). V was clipped by 0 bases and J by 2 bases, with 9 bases between them. The CDR3 consists of 15 residues. The germline V gene has CDR1 SEHNR and CDR2 FQNEAQ (reference sequence). CDR3 protein: CASSLAAGATDTQYF. The DNA for the CDR3 is TGTGCCAGCAGCTTAGCGGCAGGGGCCACAGATACGCAGTATTTT.

The count of this clone is one. The rearrangement links TRBV2 to TRBJ2-5; 7 positions match TRBD2. Germline values: CDR1 SNHLY, CDR2 FYNNEI. The CDR3 has 14 residues. The ends lost 1 base at V and 3 bases at J; junction bases unmatched: 2. The CDR3 here is CASSEVAGEETQYF. Here the CDR3 DNA reads TGTGCCAGCAGTGAAGTGGCGGGGGAAGAGACCCAGTACTTC.

The chain is built from TRBV15 and TRBJ1-2, with D tentatively TRBD1 (5 bases). The CDR3 length is 15 residues. V lost 2 bases and J lost 4, with 14 bases in between. The germline CDR1 and CDR2 sequences are LNHNV and YYDKDF (reference sequence). As DNA, the CDR3 is TGTGCCACCAGCAGACGACAGCGCCCTGGCTATGGCTACACCTTC. This codes for CATSRRQRPGYGYTF. Based on the CDR3 plus reference TRBV15 and TRBJ1-2, the full variable domain is DAMVIQNPRYQVTQFGKPVTLSCSQTLNHNVMYWYQQKSSQAPKLLFHYYDKDFNNEADTPDNFQSRRPNTSFCFLDIRSPGLGDTAMYLCATSRRQRPGYGYTFGSGTRLTVV.

This sequence joins TRBV2 and TRBJ1-1; TRBD1 is a possible D gene (5 bases). The CDR3 runs to 14 residues. V gave up 2 bases and J gave up 7 bases, with 14 bases separating them. Germline lookup yields CDR1 SNHLY and CDR2 FYNNEI. For the CDR3, the DNA is TGTGCCAGCAGTGAACATCAGGGTACCGGTGAAGCTTTCTTT. This translates into CASSEHQGTGEAFF.

V gene TRBV27 combines with J gene TRBJ2-7, with a possible D match to TRBD1 (5 bases). Germline V gives CDR1 MNHEY, CDR2 SMNVEV (reference sequence). V lost 5 bases and J 2 bases, leaving 13 bases between the germline ends. CDR3 length: 14 amino acids. CDR3 sequence: CASSPGLFTYEQYF. Here the CDR3 DNA reads TGTGCCAGCAGTCCAGGGTTATTTACCTACGAGCAGTACTTC.

The J gene is TRBJ2-5, the V gene TRBV2; 7 bases are shared with TRBD2. The trim removed 6 bases at V and 1 base at J, leaving 8 bases unmatched. The CDR3 runs 15 residues. Germline loops: CDR1 SNHLY, CDR2 FYNNEI. CDR3 DNA sequence: TGTGCCAGCAGATTGGATGGGGGGGGCCAAGAGACCCAGTACTTC. This sequence encodes CASRLDGGGQETQYF.

This clone was seen just once. The chain has TRBV10-3 and TRBJ1-1; possible D gene TRBD1, 6 bases. The V end was cut by 6 bases, the J end by 5 bases, with 10 bases between. The CDR3 covers 12 residues. CDR1 is ENHRY and CDR2 is SYGVKD in the germline V gene. Here the CDR3 reads CAIRDSRTEAFF. CDR3 in DNA: TGTGCCATCAGGGACAGTCGAACTGAAGCTTTCTTT.

The rearrangement uses TRBV15 and TRBJ1-6; 9 positions match TRBD1. Unmatched junction bases numbered 7, after V lost 3 bases and J lost 10 bases. This CDR3 has 15 amino acids. CDR1 is LNHNV, CDR2 YYDKDF, per germline (reference sequence). The CDR3 sequence is CATSRSGQGRSPLHF. The CDR3 DNA is TGTGCCACCAGCAGGTCGGGACAGGGCCGATCACCCCTCCACTTT. Variable domain in full (rest from reference TRBV15 and TRBJ1-6): DAMVIQNPRYQVTQFGKPVTLSCSQTLNHNVMYWYQQKSSQAPKLLFHYYDKDFNNEADTPDNFQSRRPNTSFCFLDIRSPGLGDTAMYLCATSRSGQGRSPLHFGNGTRLTVT.